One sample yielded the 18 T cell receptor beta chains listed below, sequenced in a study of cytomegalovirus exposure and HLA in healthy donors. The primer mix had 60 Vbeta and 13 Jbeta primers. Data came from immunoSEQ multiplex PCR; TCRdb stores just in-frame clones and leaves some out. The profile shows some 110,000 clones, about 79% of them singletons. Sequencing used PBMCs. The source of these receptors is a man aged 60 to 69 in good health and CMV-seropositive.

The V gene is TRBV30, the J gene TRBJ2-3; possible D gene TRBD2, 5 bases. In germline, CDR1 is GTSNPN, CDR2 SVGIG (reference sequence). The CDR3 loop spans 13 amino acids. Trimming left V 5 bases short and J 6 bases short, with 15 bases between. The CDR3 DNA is TGTGCCTGGGGTGACTACGTCCTCGATACGCAGTATTTT. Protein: CAWGDYVLDTQYF.

CDR3 protein: CASSDSWGRNQPQHF. The CDR3 coding sequence is TGTGCCAGCAGTGACTCTTGGGGGAGGAATCAGCCCCAGCATTTT. The V gene is TRBV6-4, the J gene TRBJ1-5; a possible D gene is TRBD1 (5 bases). This CDR3 has 15 residues. V shed 0 bases and J shed 4 bases, with 10 bases lying between them. Looked up from germline, CDR1 is MRHNA and CDR2 is SNTAGT.

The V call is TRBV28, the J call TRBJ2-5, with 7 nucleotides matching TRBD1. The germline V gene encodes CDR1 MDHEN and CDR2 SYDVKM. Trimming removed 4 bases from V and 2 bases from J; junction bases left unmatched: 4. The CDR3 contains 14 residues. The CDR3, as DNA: TGTGCCAGCAGTTCCCCGGACAGGCAAGAGACCCAGTACTTC. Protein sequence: CASSSPDRQETQYF.

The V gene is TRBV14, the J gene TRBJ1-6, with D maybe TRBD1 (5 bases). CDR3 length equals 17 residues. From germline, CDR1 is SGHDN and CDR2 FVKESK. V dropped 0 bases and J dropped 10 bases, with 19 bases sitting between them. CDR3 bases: TGTGCCAGCAGCCAAGATCCAAGGGGCGCATTCTCCTCACCCCTCCACTTT. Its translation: CASSQDPRGAFSSPLHF.

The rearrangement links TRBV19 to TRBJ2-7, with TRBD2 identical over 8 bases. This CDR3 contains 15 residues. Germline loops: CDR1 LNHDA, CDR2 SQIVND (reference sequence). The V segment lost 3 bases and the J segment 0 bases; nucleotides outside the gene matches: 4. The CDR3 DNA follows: TGTGCCAGTAGTATGGGACTAGGAAGCTCCTACGAGCAGTACTTC. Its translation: CASSMGLGSSYEQYF.

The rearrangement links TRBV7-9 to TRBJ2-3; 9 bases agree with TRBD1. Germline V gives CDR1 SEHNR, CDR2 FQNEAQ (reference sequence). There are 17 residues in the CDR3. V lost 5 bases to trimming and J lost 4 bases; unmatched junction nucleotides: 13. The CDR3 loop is CASSPRVRDRAADTQYF. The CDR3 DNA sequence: TGTGCCAGCAGCCCGAGGGTTCGGGACAGGGCAGCAGATACGCAGTATTTT.

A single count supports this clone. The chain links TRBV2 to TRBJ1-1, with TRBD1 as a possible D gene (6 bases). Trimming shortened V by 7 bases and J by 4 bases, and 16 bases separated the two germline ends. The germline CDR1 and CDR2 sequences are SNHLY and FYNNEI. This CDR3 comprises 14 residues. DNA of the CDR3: TGTGCCAGCAAGAGGGGGGGATATAGCACTGAAGCTTTCTTT. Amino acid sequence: CASKRGGYSTEAFF.

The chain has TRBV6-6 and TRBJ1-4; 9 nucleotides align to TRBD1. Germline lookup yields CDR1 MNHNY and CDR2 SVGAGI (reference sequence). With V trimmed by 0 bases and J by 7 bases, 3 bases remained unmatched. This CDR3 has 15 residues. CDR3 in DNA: TGTGCCAGCAGTTACTCGGACAGGGGAGGTGAAAAACTGTTTTTT. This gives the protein CASSYSDRGGEKLFF.

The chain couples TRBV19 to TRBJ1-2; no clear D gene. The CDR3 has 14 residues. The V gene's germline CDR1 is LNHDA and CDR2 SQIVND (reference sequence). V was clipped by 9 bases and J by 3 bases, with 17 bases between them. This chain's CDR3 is CASRLQRADYGYTF. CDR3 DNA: TGTGCCAGCCGCCTCCAGAGGGCCGACTATGGCTACACCTTC.

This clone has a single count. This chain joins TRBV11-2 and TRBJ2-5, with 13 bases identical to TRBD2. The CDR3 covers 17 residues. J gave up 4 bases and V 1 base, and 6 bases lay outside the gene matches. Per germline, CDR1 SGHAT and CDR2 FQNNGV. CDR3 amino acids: CASSLGLAGGIGETQYF. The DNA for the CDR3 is TGTGCCAGCAGCTTAGGACTAGCGGGGGGAATAGGAGAGACCCAGTACTTC.

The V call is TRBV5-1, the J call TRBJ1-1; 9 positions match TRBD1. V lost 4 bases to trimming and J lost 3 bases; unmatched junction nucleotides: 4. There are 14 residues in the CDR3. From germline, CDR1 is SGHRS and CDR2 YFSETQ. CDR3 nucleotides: TGCGCCAGCAGCGCCAGACAGGGGGACACTGAAGCTTTCTTT. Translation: CASSARQGDTEAFF.

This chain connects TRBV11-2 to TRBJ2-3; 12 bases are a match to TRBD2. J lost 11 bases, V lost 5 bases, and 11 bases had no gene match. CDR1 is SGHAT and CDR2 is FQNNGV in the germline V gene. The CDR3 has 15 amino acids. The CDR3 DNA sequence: TGTGCCAGCAGCGCCCCTAGCGGGGGGGCGGCAGTGCAGTATTTT. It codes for CASSAPSGGAAVQYF.

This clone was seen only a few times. The CDR3 spells CASSYGGAGELFF. The CDR3 nucleotides are TGTGCCAGCAGTTACGGGGGGGCCGGGGAGCTGTTTTTT. The chain combines TRBV6-5 with TRBJ2-2; TRBD2 agrees at 7 bases. Germline CDR1 reads MNHEY; CDR2 reads SVGAGI. Trimming at V came to 2 bases and at J to 6 bases, leaving 0 bases not matched to a gene. CDR3 length: 13 residues.

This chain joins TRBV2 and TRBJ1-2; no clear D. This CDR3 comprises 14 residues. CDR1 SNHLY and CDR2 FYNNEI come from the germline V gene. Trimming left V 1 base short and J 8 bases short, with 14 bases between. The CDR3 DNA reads TGTGCCAGCAGTGAAGAGACGCAACCGCGGGGCTACACCTTC. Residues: CASSEETQPRGYTF.

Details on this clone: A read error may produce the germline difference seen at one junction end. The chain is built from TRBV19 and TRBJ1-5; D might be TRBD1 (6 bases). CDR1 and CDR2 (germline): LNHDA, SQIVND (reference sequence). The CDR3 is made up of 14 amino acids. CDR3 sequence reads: CRPYRELGNQPRHF. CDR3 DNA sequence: TGTCGCCCTTACAGGGAGCTGGGCAATCAGCCCCGGCATTTT. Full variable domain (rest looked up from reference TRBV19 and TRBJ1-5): DGGITQSPKYLFRKEGQNVTLSCEQNLNHDAMYWYRQDPGQGLRLIYYSQIVNDFQKGDIAEGYSVSREKKESFPLTVTSAQKNPTAFYLCRPYRELGNQPRHFGDGTRLSIL.

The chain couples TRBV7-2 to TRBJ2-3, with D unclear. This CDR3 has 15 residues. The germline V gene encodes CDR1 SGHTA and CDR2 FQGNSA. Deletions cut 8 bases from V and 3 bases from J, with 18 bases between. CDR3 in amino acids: CASGQSIQNTDTQYF. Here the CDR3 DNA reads TGTGCCAGCGGGCAATCTATCCAGAATACAGATACGCAGTATTTT. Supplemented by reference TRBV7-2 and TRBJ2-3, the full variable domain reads GAGVSQSPSNKVTEKGKDVELRCDPISGHTALYWYRQSLGQGLEFLIYFQGNSAPDKSGLPSDRFSAERTGGSVSTLTIQRTQQEDSAVYLCASGQSIQNTDTQYFGPGTRLTVL.

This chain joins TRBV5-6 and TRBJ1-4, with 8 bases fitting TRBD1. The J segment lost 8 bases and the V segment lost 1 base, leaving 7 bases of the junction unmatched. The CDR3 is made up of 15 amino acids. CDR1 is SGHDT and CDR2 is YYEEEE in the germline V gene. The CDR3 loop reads CASSLQGAQGEKLFF. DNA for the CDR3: TGTGCCAGCAGCTTGCAGGGGGCGCAGGGGGAAAAACTGTTTTTT.

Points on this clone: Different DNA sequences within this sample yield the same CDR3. The CDR3 DNA is TGTGCCTGGAGTCAAATCTACGAGCAGTACTTC. Translating it yields CAWSQIYEQYF. J is TRBJ2-7 and V is TRBV30, with D unresolved. The CDR3 spans 11 residues. Germline values: CDR1 GTSNPN, CDR2 SVGIG (reference sequence). V was trimmed by 2 bases and J by 3 bases, leaving 5 bases between them.